Listed here is a single TCR beta chain. CDR1 and CDR2 (germline): SGHDT, YYEEEE. The CDR3 loop spans 14 amino acids. V lost 2 bases to trimming and J lost 4 bases, with 11 bases between them. The data belong to a study of PD-1 blockade in mismatch repair-deficient tumors. Libraries were prepared by immunoSEQ multiplex PCR; TCRdb keeps only in-frame clonotypes and omits some of them. The sample lists around 23,000 clones, approximately 83% seen once, with about 19% in the top ten. This sequence joins TRBV5-6 and TRBJ2-3; no clear D. The sequences come from peripheral blood, collected 12 weeks after starting pembrolizumab. The receptor was isolated from an adult with mismatch repair-deficient cancer. In nucleotides, the CDR3 is TGTGCCAGCAGCTTTCTAGTCCTCCCAGATACGCAGTATTTT. Protein product: CASSFLVLPDTQYF. Full variable domain (remainder filled in from reference TRBV5-6 and TRBJ2-3): DAGVTQSPTHLIKTRGQQVTLRCSPKSGHDTVSWYQQALGQGPQFIFQYYEEEERQRGNFPDRFSGHQFPNYSSELNVNALLLGDSALYLCASSFLVLPDTQYFGPGTRLTVL.